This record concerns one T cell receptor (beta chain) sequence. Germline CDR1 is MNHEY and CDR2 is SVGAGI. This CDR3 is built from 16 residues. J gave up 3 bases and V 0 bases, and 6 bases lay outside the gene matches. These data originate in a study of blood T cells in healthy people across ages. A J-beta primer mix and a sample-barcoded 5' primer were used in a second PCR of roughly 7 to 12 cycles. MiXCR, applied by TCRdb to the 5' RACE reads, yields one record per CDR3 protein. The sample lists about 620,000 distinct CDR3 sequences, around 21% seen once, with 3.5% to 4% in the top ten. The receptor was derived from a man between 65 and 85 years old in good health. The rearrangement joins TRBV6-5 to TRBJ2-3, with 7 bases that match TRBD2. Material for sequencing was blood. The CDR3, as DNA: TGTGCCAGCAGTTACTCGAGTAGCGGGCGGACAGATACGCAGTATTTT. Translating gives CASSYSSSGRTDTQYF.